This TCR beta chain was retrieved from a study of T cell responses to AZD1222 COVID-19 vaccine. Data came from immunoSEQ multiplex PCR; TCRdb stores just in-frame clones and leaves some out. The table records around 170,000 clones, more than 85% of them present only once. This clonotype was sampled from an adult in good health. Sequenced here: peripheral blood, sampled on day 0 of AZD1222 vaccination.

CDR3 bases: TGTGCCAGCAGCTTAGTAGGACTACCTCACAATGAGCAGTTCTTC. Protein product: CASSLVGLPHNEQFF. V gene TRBV7-9 combines with J gene TRBJ2-1; D may be TRBD2 (6 bases). Germline V lookup: CDR1 SEHNR, CDR2 FQNEAQ (reference sequence). The CDR3 length is 15 residues. The V end was cut by 1 base, the J end by 5 bases, with 12 bases between. The whole variable domain, remainder taken from reference TRBV7-9 and TRBJ2-1, is DTGVSQNPRHKITKRGQNVTFRCDPISEHNRLYWYRQTLGQGPEFLTYFQNEAQLEKSRLLSDRFSAERPKGSFSTLEIQRTEQGDSAMYLCASSLVGLPHNEQFFGPGTRLTVL.